Listed here are 20 T cell receptor beta chains from one sample, sequenced in a study of OX40 agonist ivuxolimab in advanced cancers. Assay used: immunoSEQ multiplex PCR; TCRdb lists only in-frame clones, some missing. The sample contains 55,000 to 75,000 clones, about nine tenths of which appear only once. Specimen: CD4+ or CD8+ T cells sorted from blood, collected in a trial of the OX40 agonist ivuxolimab. These receptors were taken from an adult with an advanced solid tumor such as melanoma, head and neck, liver or kidney cancer.

V gene TRBV10-1 combines with J gene TRBJ2-4; 10 bases fit TRBD2. With V trimmed by 10 bases and J by 0 bases, 12 bases remained unmatched. The germline V gene encodes CDR1 WNHNN and CDR2 SYGVQD (reference sequence). The CDR3 contains 17 residues. CDR3 sequence reads: CATGGLAGDLAKNIQYF. The CDR3 DNA follows: TGCGCCACCGGAGGGCTAGCGGGAGACTTAGCCAAAAACATTCAGTACTTC.

V usage is TRBV28 and J usage is TRBJ1-1; D not certain. V was clipped by 2 bases and J by 6 bases, with 13 bases between them. The CDR3 runs 14 residues. The V gene's germline CDR1 is MDHEN and CDR2 SYDVKM. DNA for the CDR3: TGTGCCAGCAGTTTAATGGAGGTTAACGCTGAAGCTTTCTTT. This translates into CASSLMEVNAEAFF.

The V call is TRBV5-6, the J call TRBJ2-3, with TRBD2 matching 13 bases. Trimming took 5 bases from V and 1 from J; bases not matched to a gene: 4. There are 16 residues in the CDR3. Per germline, CDR1 SGHDT and CDR2 YYEEEE. The CDR3 bases are TGTGCCAGCAGTTTTGGGACTAGCGGGGGCACAGATACGCAGTATTTT. This codes for CASSFGTSGGTDTQYF.

The chain combines TRBV23-1 with TRBJ2-5; TRBD1 is a possible D gene (6 bases). Being an ORF, TRBV23-1 has a function that is uncertain. The CDR3 sequence is 18 residues long. Trimming took 8 bases from V and 5 from J, leaving 30 bases between them. The CDR3 here is CASSTSTRTDGSGETQYF. CDR3 DNA sequence: TGCGCCAGCTCCACTTCTACCAGGACAGACGGGTCGGGGGAGACCCAGTACTTC.

The chain has TRBV9 and TRBJ2-7; TRBD2 aligns across 9 bases. CDR3 length: 14 amino acids. Germline V gene lookup returns CDR1 SGDLS and CDR2 YYNGEE. V trimming: 3 bases; J trimming: 0 bases; junction bases outside the gene matches: 1. CDR3 amino acids: CASSASGISYEQYF. The CDR3 DNA sequence: TGTGCCAGCAGCGCTAGCGGGATCTCCTACGAGCAGTACTTC.

The chain has TRBV7-6 and TRBJ2-3; 8 bases are shared with TRBD2. With V trimmed by 5 bases and J by 4 bases, 14 bases remained unmatched. This CDR3 is 17 amino acids long. Germline-derived CDR1 and CDR2 are SGHVS and FNYEAQ. The CDR3 sequence is CASSTATSGPEADTQYF. The CDR3 DNA reads as TGTGCCAGCAGCACCGCTACTAGCGGCCCTGAAGCAGATACGCAGTATTTT.

This chain links TRBV5-1 with TRBJ2-2; a weak D match, TRBD1 (6 bases). V was trimmed by 4 bases and J by 0 bases, leaving 10 bases between them. This CDR3 is built from 15 residues. The germline V gene has CDR1 SGHRS and CDR2 YFSETQ. This chain's CDR3 is CASSPGTTNTGELFF. DNA for the CDR3: TGCGCCAGCAGCCCGGGGACAACGAACACCGGGGAGCTGTTTTTT.

This chain links TRBV19 with TRBJ2-2; 8 bases are shared with TRBD2. CDR1 is LNHDA, CDR2 SQIVND, per germline (reference sequence). The CDR3 is made up of 13 amino acids. V lost 9 bases to trimming and J lost 7 bases; unmatched junction nucleotides: 7. CDR3: CASLGLGGGELFF. For the CDR3, the DNA is TGTGCCAGCCTGGGACTAGGGGGCGGGGAGCTGTTTTTT.

V usage is TRBV9 and J usage is TRBJ2-3, with 7 bases fitting TRBD1. J lost 1 base, V lost 1 base, and 3 bases had no gene match. Germline V gene lookup returns CDR1 SGDLS and CDR2 YYNGEE. The CDR3 is 15 residues long. CDR3 in amino acids: CASSVTGQGTDTQYF. The CDR3 nucleotides read TGTGCCAGCAGCGTAACCGGACAGGGCACAGATACGCAGTATTTT.

The rearrangement uses TRBV19 and TRBJ1-4; 8 nucleotides align to TRBD1. CDR1 and CDR2 from the germline V gene are LNHDA and SQIVND (reference sequence). The length of the CDR3 is 16 residues. Trimming took 4 bases from V and 7 from J; bases not matched to a gene: 11. The CDR3 loop is CASSSPMTGVGEKLFF. The CDR3 region has the DNA TGTGCCAGTAGTAGTCCTATGACAGGGGTCGGTGAAAAACTGTTTTTT. Full variable domain (rest looked up from reference TRBV19 and TRBJ1-4): DGGITQSPKYLFRKEGQNVTLSCEQNLNHDAMYWYRQDPGQGLRLIYYSQIVNDFQKGDIAEGYSVSREKKESFPLTVTSAQKNPTAFYLCASSSPMTGVGEKLFFGSGTQLSVL.

The rearrangement uses TRBV29-1 and TRBJ2-3, with no clear D. In germline, CDR1 is SQVTM, CDR2 ANQGSEA. The CDR3 contains 14 residues. Trimming cost V 3 bases and J 3 bases, with 13 bases left between them. The CDR3 nucleotides read TGCAGCGTTGACCCGAAAGTAGGGACAGATACGCAGTATTTT. This translates into CSVDPKVGTDTQYF.

The chain couples TRBV19 to TRBJ2-7, with D maybe TRBD1 (6 bases). Trimming removed 3 bases from V and 0 bases from J, with 12 bases in between. CDR3 size: 15 residues. The V gene's germline CDR1 is LNHDA and CDR2 SQIVND (reference sequence). The CDR3 is CASSMGQGPSYEQYF. The DNA for the CDR3 is TGTGCCAGTAGTATGGGTCAGGGGCCCTCCTACGAGCAGTACTTC.

This chain joins TRBV7-2 and TRBJ2-1; D call uncertain. The CDR3 has 11 residues. In germline, CDR1 is SGHTA, CDR2 FQGNSA. Trimming pared 1 base from V and 9 bases from J, leaving 4 bases between. In DNA, the CDR3 is TGTGCCAGCAGCTTAGGGTCTGAGCAGTTCTTC. This codes for CASSLGSEQFF.

The chain carries TRBV11-2 and TRBJ2-5, with 8 bases that match TRBD1. With V trimmed by 4 bases and J by 2 bases, 3 bases remained unmatched. The germline V gene has CDR1 SGHAT and CDR2 FQNNGV. The length of the CDR3 is 14 residues. CDR3: CASSSYRGQETQYF. CDR3 in DNA: TGTGCCAGCAGCTCCTACAGGGGGCAAGAGACCCAGTACTTC.

The rearrangement links TRBV6-7 to TRBJ2-6, with 11 bases lining up with TRBD1. TRBV6-7 is an ORF for which the function is uncertain. J gave up 0 bases and V 6 bases, and 1 base lay outside the gene matches. The CDR3 totals 16 residues. The CDR3 DNA follows: TGTGCCAGCAGCGGGACAGGGGGCTCTGGGGCCAACGTCCTGACTTTC. Translated, it gives CASSGTGGSGANVLTF.

This clone appeared a few times. This chain links TRBV21-1 with TRBJ2-7; the table calls TRBD2, which could not be checked here. TRBV21-1 is described as a pseudogene. This CDR3 region has 14 residues. The CDR3 DNA is TGTGCCAGCAAAGGGACTGAGAGCTCCTACGAGCAGTACTTC. This encodes CASKGTESSYEQYF.

The rearrangement joins TRBV2 to TRBJ2-5; no definite D call. TRBJ2-7 explains the end of the DNA better; the J call may be wrong. The CDR3 runs to 11 residues. CDR1 SNHLY and CDR2 FYNNEI come from the germline V gene. The CDR3 DNA reads TGTGCCAGCAGCCTAAACTACGAGCAGTACTTC. Amino acids: CASSLNYEQYF.

The chain joins TRBV23-1 to TRBJ2-4; D is possibly TRBD2 (5 bases). Being an ORF, TRBV23-1 has a function that is uncertain. V was clipped by 4 bases and J by 2 bases, with 15 bases between them. The CDR3 is 16 residues long. The CDR3 DNA reads TGCGCCAGCAGTCGAACGGGGAACTTGACCAAAAACATTCAGTACTTC. Translating it yields CASSRTGNLTKNIQYF.

V and J are TRBV28 and TRBJ2-5; TRBD1 matches at 7 bases. CDR1 and CDR2 (germline): MDHEN, SYDVKM. The CDR3 length is 14 residues. V was clipped by 3 bases and J by 2 bases; unmatched bases: 3. This chain's CDR3 is CASSFVQGQETQYF. The CDR3 coding sequence is TGTGCCAGCAGTTTCGTACAGGGGCAAGAGACCCAGTACTTC.

This clone was seen once. V gene TRBV5-4 combines with J gene TRBJ2-2; D might be TRBD1 or TRBD2, each matching 5 bases. CDR1 is SGHNT and CDR2 is YYREEE in the germline V gene (reference sequence). Trimming removed 4 bases from V and 7 bases from J, with 20 bases in between. The CDR3 is made up of 16 amino acids. The CDR3 spells CASSTDNSARRGELFF. CDR3 DNA sequence: TGTGCCAGCAGCACGGACAATAGCGCGCGGCGCGGGGAGCTGTTTTTT.